These 22 T cell receptor beta chains were all obtained from the same sample, sequenced in a study of T cell responses to AZD1222 COVID-19 vaccine. Clones were read by immunoSEQ multiplex PCR, and TCRdb kept only the in-frame ones, dropping some. There are 120,000 or so clones in the sample; 80% to 90% occur only once, and roughly 11% lies in the top ten. The source material was peripheral blood, sampled on day 0 of MenACWY control vaccination. These receptors were taken from an adult in good health.

The chain joins TRBV7-8 to TRBJ2-7, with TRBD2 as a possible D gene (6 bases). V lost 0 bases and J lost 2, with 11 bases in between. CDR3 length: 15 amino acids. Germline loops: CDR1 SGHVS, CDR2 FQNEAQ. CDR3 DNA: TGTGCCAGCAGCTTAGCGCATGGAGGGGCCTACGAGCAGTACTTC. Its protein is CASSLAHGGAYEQYF.

The genes are TRBV7-6 and TRBJ2-1, with 10 nucleotides matching TRBD2. The CDR3 length is 17 residues. Trimming at V came to 1 base and at J to 7 bases, leaving 10 bases not matched to a gene. Germline V gene data show CDR1 as SGHVS and CDR2 as FNYEAQ. The CDR3 sequence: CASSLVTSGNFRNEQFF. The CDR3, as DNA: TGTGCCAGCAGCTTAGTTACTAGCGGGAATTTCAGGAATGAGCAGTTCTTC.

The chain uses TRBV6-5 and TRBJ2-1; the match to TRBD1 covers 8 bases. CDR3 length equals 14 residues. The trim removed 6 bases at V and 2 bases at J, leaving 3 bases unmatched. Germline lookup yields CDR1 MNHEY and CDR2 SVGAGI. CDR3 sequence reads: CASSSQGAYNEQFF. The CDR3 nucleotides read TGTGCCAGCAGCTCACAGGGGGCCTACAATGAGCAGTTCTTC.

This clone appeared a single time. The CDR3 sequence: CASSYLGQAQETQYF. CDR3 nucleotide sequence: TGTGCCAGCAGTTACTTGGGACAGGCACAAGAGACCCAGTACTTC. This rearrangement joins TRBV6-2 or TRBV6-3 to TRBJ2-5, with 8 bases that match TRBD1. Trimming cost V 1 base and J 2 bases; bases outside gene matches: 3. Germline-derived CDR1 and CDR2 are MNHEY and SVGEGT. CDR3 size: 15 residues.

In this sample, this clone turned up once. This chain connects TRBV2 to TRBJ2-3; no firm D call. The CDR3 extends over 12 amino acids. The V end was cut by 4 bases, the J end by 2 bases, with 4 bases between. The V gene's germline CDR1 is SNHLY and CDR2 FYNNEI. Written as DNA, the CDR3 is TGTGCCAGCAGTGGGGACACAGATACGCAGTATTTT. Translating it yields CASSGDTDTQYF.

The V call is TRBV11-2, the J call TRBJ2-7, with TRBD1 matching 7 bases. Per germline, CDR1 SGHAT and CDR2 FQNNGV. This CDR3 spans 15 amino acids. The ends lost 5 bases at V and 2 bases at J; junction bases unmatched: 9. Written as DNA, the CDR3 is TGTGCCAGCAGCCCCCCGGCAGGGGGAACCTACGAGCAGTACTTC. Amino acid sequence: CASSPPAGGTYEQYF.

This clone was counted between two and nine times. This sequence joins TRBV7-2 and TRBJ1-1, with 7 bases matching TRBD1. The germline gives CDR1 SGHTA, CDR2 FQGNSA. V lost 5 bases and J lost 4; bases outside the gene matches: 4. The CDR3 is 13 residues long. DNA for the CDR3: TGTGCCAGCAGCAAAGGGGGCCTCACTGAAGCTTTCTTT. It yields the protein CASSKGGLTEAFF.

The chain carries TRBV19 and TRBJ2-5, with 10 bases lining up with TRBD2. Germline CDR1 is LNHDA and CDR2 is SQIVND (reference sequence). The CDR3 has 15 amino acids. With V trimmed by 5 bases and J by 4 bases, 7 bases remained unmatched. The CDR3 reads CASSSLAGVGETQYF. The CDR3 DNA reads TGTGCCAGTAGTTCCCTAGCGGGAGTTGGAGAGACCCAGTACTTC.

This CDR3 is CASSLVVSYEQYF. The DNA of the CDR3 is TGTGCCAGCAGCTTGGTTGTCTCCTACGAGCAGTACTTC. The chain joins TRBV5-6 to TRBJ2-7, with D hard to call. Between the trimmed V and J ends, which lost 0 bases and 0 bases, there was a span of 4 bases. There are 13 residues in the CDR3. Germline V gives CDR1 SGHDT, CDR2 YYEEEE.

This clone came up once. V and J are TRBV4-3 and TRBJ2-7; 8 bases line up with TRBD2. Germline loops: CDR1 LGHNA, CDR2 YSLEER. V shed 0 bases, J shed 0 bases, and the junction held 4 bases outside the gene matches. The CDR3 spans 16 residues. CDR3: CASSQEITSGSYEQYF. The CDR3 bases are TGCGCCAGCAGCCAAGAAATAACTAGCGGCTCCTACGAGCAGTACTTC.

V usage is TRBV11-3 and J usage is TRBJ2-2; tentatively, D is TRBD1 (5 bases). The ends were cut back, 3 bases at V and 6 bases at J, with 11 bases in the middle. The length of the CDR3 is 14 residues. Germline lookup yields CDR1 SGHNT and CDR2 YENEEA. This CDR3 is CASSLLQDPGELFF. The CDR3 bases are TGTGCCAGCAGCTTGCTACAGGATCCCGGGGAGCTGTTTTTT.

This sequence joins TRBV6-5 and TRBJ1-1; 7 nucleotides align to TRBD1. The germline CDR1 and CDR2 sequences are MNHEY and SVGAGI. V shed 4 bases and J 0 bases; nucleotides not matched to a gene: 5. This CDR3 spans 15 amino acids. The DNA for the CDR3 is TGTGCCAGCAGTTCCCCGACAGGGTTGAACACTGAAGCTTTCTTT. It yields the protein CASSSPTGLNTEAFF.

The chain carries TRBV11-2 and TRBJ2-4, with D possibly being TRBD1 (5 bases). Trimming stripped 4 bases from V and 8 bases from J, with 18 bases between. This CDR3 has 15 amino acids. Germline values: CDR1 SGHAT, CDR2 FQNNGV. The CDR3 nucleotides read TGTGCCAGCAGCTCCCGGACACTACGTGGGGACATTCAGTACTTC. This translates into CASSSRTLRGDIQYF.

The V and J genes are TRBV7-8 and TRBJ2-4; TRBD1 matches at 8 bases. The V gene end was trimmed by 1 base and the J gene end by 0 bases; junction bases not matched to a gene: 8. Germline V lookup: CDR1 SGHVS, CDR2 FQNEAQ. This CDR3 region has 18 residues. The CDR3 coding sequence is TGTGCCAGCAGCTTAGTTGGACAGGGAGTCCTAGCCAAAAACATTCAGTACTTC. This sequence encodes CASSLVGQGVLAKNIQYF.

J is TRBJ2-7 and V is TRBV10-3; D is undetermined. Germline CDR1 and CDR2: ENHRY and SYGVKD. V was clipped by 2 bases and J by 3 bases, with 5 bases between them. The length of the CDR3 is 12 residues. The CDR3 sequence is CAISERRYEQYF. The CDR3 nucleotides are TGTGCCATCAGTGAGAGGCGCTACGAGCAGTACTTC.

The chain combines TRBV29-1 with TRBJ2-1; 12 nucleotides line up with TRBD2. The junction had 13 bases not matched to a gene; V was cut back by 7 bases and J by 0 bases. CDR1 and CDR2 from the germline V gene are SQVTM and ANQGSEA. The CDR3 loop spans 18 amino acids. The CDR3 sequence is CSGEGLAGSKSSYNEQFF. The DNA for the CDR3 is TGCAGCGGGGAAGGACTAGCGGGATCCAAGAGCTCCTACAATGAGCAGTTCTTC.

This clone appeared a single time. This chain connects TRBV29-1 to TRBJ2-2; D is uncertain. The V and J ends lost 6 bases and 4 bases respectively, with 12 bases between them. The CDR3 has 13 amino acids. In germline, CDR1 is SQVTM, CDR2 ANQGSEA. The CDR3 spells CSVVKSPTGELFF. The CDR3 bases are TGCAGCGTCGTAAAAAGCCCCACCGGGGAGCTGTTTTTT.

The CDR3 sequence is CASSLQAGSTDTQYF. The DNA for the CDR3 is TGTGCCAGCAGCTTACAGGCGGGAAGCACAGATACGCAGTATTTT. The chain couples TRBV7-3 to TRBJ2-3; TRBD2 is a possible D gene (6 bases). V lost 2 bases and J lost 0, with 9 bases in between. Germline CDR1 and CDR2: SGHTA and FQGTGA. The CDR3 contains 15 residues.

This chain uses TRBV7-8 with TRBJ2-7; D gene ambiguous. Trimming removed 0 bases from V and 3 bases from J, with 6 bases in between. Germline V lookup: CDR1 SGHVS, CDR2 FQNEAQ. The CDR3 totals 13 residues. CDR3 sequence: CASSLAGYYEQYF. The CDR3 DNA is TGTGCCAGCAGCTTAGCCGGCTACTACGAGCAGTACTTC. The whole variable domain, remainder taken from reference TRBV7-8 and TRBJ2-7, is GAGVSQSPRYKVAKRGQDVALRCDPISGHVSLFWYQQALGQGPEFLTYFQNEAQLDKSGLPSDRFFAERPEGSVSTLKIQRTQQEDSAVYLCASSLAGYYEQYFGPGTRLTVT.

The chain joins TRBV5-6 to TRBJ2-7; the D is unclear. This CDR3 region has 14 residues. CDR1 is SGHDT, CDR2 YYEEEE, per germline. V was cut by 2 bases and J by 2 bases, with 11 bases left in between. CDR3 in DNA: TGTGCCAGCAGCTTTTTCGGGTTACCCTACGAGCAGTACTTC. Encoded protein: CASSFFGLPYEQYF.

The V call is TRBV10-2, the J call TRBJ1-1; perhaps TRBD1 as D (5 bases). Germline V gene lookup returns CDR1 WSHSY and CDR2 SAAADI. This CDR3 region has 12 residues. V dropped 7 bases and J dropped 3 bases, with 9 bases sitting between them. CDR3 protein: CASKEGHTEAFF. CDR3 DNA: TGCGCCAGCAAGGAGGGACACACTGAAGCTTTCTTT.

The J gene is TRBJ2-1, the V gene TRBV6-5; 9 nucleotides line up with TRBD2. The CDR3 has 15 residues. J lost 9 bases, V lost 3 bases, and 9 bases had no gene match. Germline V gene sequence: CDR1 MNHEY, CDR2 SVGAGI. The CDR3 protein is CASSYFGGRASEQFF. The CDR3 nucleotides read TGTGCCAGCAGTTATTTTGGCGGGAGGGCCAGTGAGCAGTTCTTC.